These 15 T cell receptor beta chains share one sample of origin, sequenced in a study of Graves' ophthalmopathy and Graves' hyperthyroidism. Amplification of the TCR beta CDR3 regions used RNA transcripts (as template). The library came from an HTBI-primed first-round RT-PCR and a second-round multiplex PCR. Using its own MiXCR run on the multiplex PCR reads, TCRdb lists one record per CDR3 protein. The sample gives about 740,000 distinct CDR3 sequences, roughly 40% of which show up once; around 40% is in the top ten. The sequenced sample was peripheral blood. Every receptor here comes from an adult man with Graves' ophthalmopathy.

The chain recombines TRBV20-1 with TRBJ1-2; 8 bases map to TRBD1. The J segment lost 4 bases and the V segment lost 5 bases, leaving 9 bases of the junction unmatched. Germline CDR1 is DFQATT and CDR2 is SNEGSKA (reference sequence). The CDR3 contains 14 residues. The CDR3, as DNA: TGCAGTGCTCCGATAGGACAGGGCGGCTATGGCTACACCTTC. This translates into CSAPIGQGGYGYTF.

This clonotype was seen many times. The rearrangement links TRBV29-1 to TRBJ2-5, with unresolved D. Germline-derived CDR1 and CDR2 are SQVTM and ANQGSEA. Trimming took 3 bases from V and 0 from J, leaving 11 bases between them. The CDR3 contains 14 residues. This chain's CDR3 is CSVDGQADQETQYF. The CDR3 nucleotides read TGCAGCGTTGATGGGCAGGCAGACCAAGAGACCCAGTACTTC.

The chain is built from TRBV2 and TRBJ2-5, with TRBD1 matching 9 bases. The CDR3 extends over 14 amino acids. Germline CDR1 reads SNHLY; CDR2 reads FYNNEI. Unmatched junction bases numbered 4, after V lost 4 bases and J lost 4 bases. This chain's CDR3 is CASSAGQGTETQYF. The CDR3 DNA follows: TGTGCCAGCAGTGCGGGACAGGGTACAGAGACCCAGTACTTC.

A few counts support this clonotype. The genes are TRBV7-9 and TRBJ2-7; D is ambiguous. Germline loops: CDR1 SEHNR, CDR2 FQNEAQ (reference sequence). The CDR3 runs 15 residues. Trimming shortened V by 5 bases and J by 3 bases, and 17 bases separated the two germline ends. The CDR3, as DNA: TGTGCCAGCAGCCCCGACACGGCCAGGATCTACGAGCAGTACTTC. It yields the protein CASSPDTARIYEQYF.

The V gene is TRBV20-1, the J gene TRBJ1-4, with 7 nucleotides matching TRBD1. V was pared by 3 bases and J by 8 bases, with 9 bases of the junction left unmatched. The CDR3 length is 14 residues. CDR1 DFQATT and CDR2 SNEGSKA come from the germline V gene (reference sequence). The CDR3 protein is CSASGNRGGEKLFF. The CDR3 DNA sequence: TGCAGTGCTAGTGGAAACAGGGGTGGCGAAAAACTGTTTTTT.

The V gene is TRBV6-5, the J gene TRBJ2-5; no reliable D call. CDR1 is MNHEY, CDR2 SVGAGI, per germline. The V end was cut by 0 bases, the J end by 2 bases, with 4 bases between. The CDR3 extends over 13 amino acids. For the CDR3, the DNA is TGTGCCAGCAGTTACTCGCAACAAGAGACCCAGTACTTC. It translates to CASSYSQQETQYF.

The table lists this clonotype with many counts. The rearrangement joins TRBV12-3 or TRBV12-4 to TRBJ1-1, with D perhaps TRBD1 (5 bases). With 6 bases removed from V and 1 base from J, the gap between germline ends came to 9 bases. This CDR3 has 13 amino acids. As DNA, the CDR3 is TGTGCCAGCAGGGGACGCCCGAACACTGAAGCTTTCTTT. It codes for CASRGRPNTEAFF.

The rearrangement joins TRBV7-9 to TRBJ2-5; possibly TRBD2 for D (5 bases). From germline, CDR1 is SEHNR and CDR2 FQNEAQ (reference sequence). This CDR3 comprises 17 residues. Trimming took 1 base from V and 2 from J, leaving 17 bases between them. The CDR3 reads CASSLDFGGRSQETQYF. CDR3 nucleotide sequence: TGTGCCAGCAGCTTAGATTTCGGCGGGCGGTCACAAGAGACCCAGTACTTC.

The chain carries TRBV7-8 and TRBJ2-7; 7 bases are shared with TRBD2. Looked up from germline, CDR1 is SGHVS and CDR2 is FQNEAQ. The CDR3 consists of 13 residues. J was trimmed by 0 bases and V by 10 bases; bases with no gene match: 6. CDR3 sequence: CAKRDVLSYEQYF. CDR3 nucleotides: TGTGCCAAGCGGGATGTACTCTCCTACGAGCAGTACTTC.

This clonotype occurred a few times. The chain has TRBV16 and TRBJ1-1; no firm D call. This CDR3 has 14 residues. The V end lost 1 base, the J end lost 1 base, and 7 bases lay between the germline ends. Germline-derived CDR1 and CDR2 are KGHSY and FQNENV. CDR3 DNA: TGTGCCAGCAGCCAATTTCCAGGGAACACTGAAGCTTTCTTT. Translation: CASSQFPGNTEAFF.

This clonotype was seen a single time. This could be a read error, since a much larger clone is one nucleotide away. This chain links TRBV7-9 with TRBJ1-2; a weak D match, TRBD1 (5 bases). Germline V lookup: CDR1 SEHNR, CDR2 FQNEAQ (reference sequence). The germline V and J ends were trimmed by 5 bases and 6 bases, with 16 bases remaining between them. CDR3 length: 14 residues. The CDR3 nucleotides read TGTGCCAGCAGCGCCTGGGACCCACGTAATGGCTACACCTTC. As protein: CASSAWDPRNGYTF.

V usage is TRBV7-2 and J usage is TRBJ1-3, with D hard to call. V shed 0 bases and J shed 8 bases, with 8 bases lying between them. The CDR3 has 13 residues. From germline, CDR1 is SGHTA and CDR2 FQGNSA. CDR3 residues: CASSLAHGYTIYF. DNA of the CDR3: TGTGCCAGCAGCTTAGCCCATGGCTACACCATATATTTT. Complete variable domain (other parts from reference TRBV7-2 and TRBJ1-3): GAGVSQSPSNKVTEKGKDVELRCDPISGHTALYWYRQSLGQGLEFLIYFQGNSAPDKSGLPSDRFSAERTGGSVSTLTIQRTQQEDSAVYLCASSLAHGYTIYFGEGSWLTVV.

The chain uses TRBV6-6 and TRBJ1-6, with 10 bases identical to TRBD1. V lost 2 bases to trimming and J lost 12 bases; unmatched junction nucleotides: 4. The CDR3 has 14 amino acids. Germline CDR1 and CDR2: MNHNY and SVGAGI (reference sequence). CDR3 region: CASSYGTGVLPLHF. As DNA, the CDR3 is TGTGCCAGCAGTTACGGGACAGGGGTTCTACCCCTCCACTTT.

The V call is TRBV6-5, the J call TRBJ2-7, with TRBD2 matching over 13 bases. Germline CDR1 reads MNHEY; CDR2 reads SVGAGI. The CDR3 length is 14 residues. V lost 4 bases, J lost 11 bases, and 8 bases stayed unmatched. As DNA, the CDR3 is TGTGCCAGCAGTTTAAGCGGACTAGCGGGAGTTAAGTACTTC. It specifies CASSLSGLAGVKYF.

The chain joins TRBV6-6 to TRBJ2-7; D is possibly TRBD2 (6 bases). The CDR3 sequence is 14 residues long. V dropped 3 bases and J dropped 2 bases, with 11 bases sitting between them. CDR1 is MNHNY, CDR2 SVGAGI, per germline (reference sequence). The chain's CDR3 is CASSYLREAYEQYF. CDR3 in DNA: TGTGCCAGCAGTTATTTAAGGGAGGCCTACGAGCAGTACTTC.